The clone carrying this T cell receptor (beta chain) was recorded once. The repertoire was sequenced with immunoSEQ multiplex PCR; TCRdb's copy has only in-frame clones and lacks some. The sample lists 130,000 to 150,000 clones; approximately 80% were seen once. The data are from a study of blood T cell repertoires in COVID-19. Germline lookup yields CDR1 KGHSH and CDR2 LQKENI. V was pared by 3 bases and J by 0 bases, with 14 bases between. The CDR3 is made up of 17 amino acids. The chain is built from TRBV18 and TRBJ1-4, with D possibly matching TRBD1 (5 bases). The sequence came from a human donor in a cohort sampled during active COVID-19. The sequencing input was peripheral blood. The CDR3 nucleotides are TGTGCCAGCTCACCCTACAGGAGACTCGCAACTAATGAAAAACTGTTTTTT. Translation gives CASSPYRRLATNEKLFF. Full variable domain (rest looked up from reference TRBV18 and TRBJ1-4): NAGVMQNPRHLVRRRGQEARLRCSPMKGHSHVYWYRQLPEEGLKFMVYLQKENIIDESGMPKERFSAEFPKEGPSILRIQQVVRGDSAAYFCASSPYRRLATNEKLFFGSGTQLSVL.